A selection of T cell receptor beta chains follows, all from one sample in a study of blood T cell repertoires in COVID-19. Profiling relied on immunoSEQ multiplex PCR, and the TCRdb table lists in-frame clones only, not all of them. The data hold about 160,000 clones, with approximately 84% observed a single time. The specimen was peripheral blood. The receptor source for this set is a man in his forties with acute or convalescent COVID-19. Each CDR3 is given with its conserved first and last residue. Fields, in order: J gene, D gene, clone size, V gene, CDR3 DNA, CDR3 protein. A D gene is named only where the DNA matches it firmly. Clone size is shown for a subset of rows, as once, few, many or a class of expanded clone.

>TRBJ1-1|.|.|TRBV18
TGTGCCAGCTCATTTGACTCACGGTTAATGGCTGAAGCTTTCTTT
CASSFDSRLMAEAFF
>TRBJ1-5|.|few|TRBV4-2
TGTGCCAGCAGCCCCGAGCAGGGGAATCAGCCCCAGCATTTT
CASSPEQGNQPQHF
>TRBJ1-6|.|.|TRBV7-9
TGTGCCAGCAGCGGCCGGGCGGGGGATTCCTATAATTCACCCCTCCACTTT
CASSGRAGDSYNSPLHF
>TRBJ2-2|TRBD1|.|TRBV24-1
TGTGCCACCAGTGATTTAGAGGGGGCCCGAACCGGGGAGCTGTTTTTT
CATSDLEGARTGELFF
>TRBJ1-3|TRBD1|.|TRBV2
TGTGCCAGCAGTGTGGGACAGGTTTCAGGAAACACCATATATTTT
CASSVGQVSGNTIYF
>TRBJ1-1|TRBD1|few|TRBV3-1/TRBV3-2
TGTGCCAGCAGCCGGGACATTGTGGGGACAGGGGCGACTGAAGCTTTCTTT
CASSRDIVGTGATEAFF
>TRBJ2-1|TRBD2|.|TRBV25-1
TGTGCCAGCAGTGAAGGAAGGGGACGGGGGGGCGGCCATGAGCAGTTCTTC
CASSEGRGRGGGHEQFF
>TRBJ1-5|TRBD1|.|TRBV11-2
TGTGCCAGCAGCTTAGATGGGACAGGGTTTCAGCCCCAGCATTTT
CASSLDGTGFQPQHF
>TRBJ2-5|TRBD1|.|TRBV28
TGTGCCAGCAGTACCCACCGGGACAGAGAAGAGACCCAGTACTTC
CASSTHRDREETQYF
>TRBJ1-2|TRBD1|few|TRBV5-1
TGCGCCAGCAGCTTACGGACAGGGGCGTATAACTATGGCTACACCTTC
CASSLRTGAYNYGYTF
>TRBJ2-3|TRBD1|.|TRBV28
TGTGCCAGCAGTTTTCCGGACAGGGGGGCAGATACGCAGTATTTT
CASSFPDRGADTQYF
>TRBJ1-2|TRBD1|.|TRBV5-6
TGTGCCAGCAGCGTCCGGGACAGCTATGGCTACACCTTC
CASSVRDSYGYTF
>TRBJ2-7|.|.|TRBV5-1
TGCGCCAGCAGCTTAATGGACACCTCCTACGAGCAGTACTTC
CASSLMDTSYEQYF
>TRBJ1-6|TRBD1|.|TRBV20-1
TGCAGTGCTAGTTGGGGGACAGGAGCAAGGTCCTATAATTCACCCCTCCACTTT
CSASWGTGARSYNSPLHF
>TRBJ2-7|TRBD1|.|TRBV24-1
TGTGCCACCAGTGAGGGACAGGGAGTCAACGAGCAGTACTTC
CATSEGQGVNEQYF
>TRBJ1-1|.|.|TRBV9
TGTGCCAGCAGCGCTGCCAGGGCTTTCGGCACTGAAGCTTTCTTT
CASSAARAFGTEAFF
>TRBJ1-1|.|.|TRBV7-9
TGTGCCAGCAGTTATCTAGGTATCATCGGCACTGAAGCTTTCTTT
CASSYLGIIGTEAFF
>TRBJ1-5|TRBD1|.|TRBV19
TGTGCCAGTACCCCGGGACAGGGAGGACAGCCCCAGCATTTT
CASTPGQGGQPQHF
>TRBJ2-7|TRBD1|few|TRBV7-8
TGTGCCAGCAGCTTGACAGGGGCTTACTACGAGCAGTACTTC
CASSLTGAYYEQYF
>TRBJ2-3|.|.|TRBV27
TGTGCCAGCAGTTTACTGGCGGGGAACACAGATACGCAGTATTTT
CASSLLAGNTDTQYF
>TRBJ1-4|TRBD1|.|TRBV3-1/TRBV3-2
TGTGCCAGCAGCCAGGCCCGCGGGACAGGGAATGAAAAACTGTTTTTT
CASSQARGTGNEKLFF
>TRBJ2-1|TRBD2|.|TRBV7-9
TGTGCCAGCCTTAGCGGGGGGGGAAGTCATGAGCAGTTCTTC
CASLSGGGSHEQFF
>TRBJ1-1|.|.|TRBV5-6
TGTGCCAGCAGCTCTGGACAAATGAACACTGAAGCTTTCTTT
CASSSGQMNTEAFF
>TRBJ2-5|.|.|TRBV7-2
TGTGCCAGCAGCCTACAGGGAGGGCTTAGTAGGGAGACCCAGTACTTC
CASSLQGGLSRETQYF
>TRBJ1-1|.|.|TRBV6-5
TGTGCCAGCAGTTACGGGGCCCAGGGATTGGGCACTGAAGCTTTCTTT
CASSYGAQGLGTEAFF
>TRBJ1-2|.|.|TRBV27
TGTGCCAGCAGCGAAGCGGGATTGCTCTATGGCTACACCTTC
CASSEAGLLYGYTF